This T cell receptor (beta chain) was recorded in a study of blood T cell repertoires in COVID-19. Study information: Italy, Spain and the United States were the sources of the convalescent and acute COVID-19 samples. T cells, B-cell-depleted T cells, or PBMCs provided the cDNA or gDNA that served as material.

The V gene's germline CDR1 is KGHSH and CDR2 LQKENI. With V trimmed by 0 bases and J by 6 bases, 3 bases remained unmatched. The CDR3 length is 14 residues. Seattle researchers signed up patients amid active infection and tracked them longitudinally. Per the study methods: How many nucleated cells were present was estimated from reference gene primer amplification. TCRdb's table, derived via immunoSEQ multiplex PCR, lists solely in-frame clones and lacks some. The V and J calls and clone size are taken from that table; D and trimming were inferred from the DNA. Counted here are roughly 200,000 clones, around 86% occurring once; the ten biggest clones make up around 8%.

What was sequenced was peripheral blood. The receptor was isolated from a woman aged 80 or older with COVID-19, enrolled during active disease. This sequence joins TRBV18 and TRBJ1-1; 8 nucleotides align to TRBD1. This CDR3 is CASSPPDRGPEAFF. The CDR3 DNA reads as TGTGCCAGCTCACCACCCGACAGGGGTCCTGAAGCTTTCTTT.